This TCR beta chain stems from a study of T cell responses to AZD1222 COVID-19 vaccine. Whole-study results and caveats: Spike-specific TCR breadth and depth rose after two AZD1222 doses.

Generated by immunoSEQ multiplex PCR, the TCRdb table keeps only in-frame clones and is missing some. The sample lists around 150,000 clones, approximately 85% occurring once. Germline CDR1 SGHNT, CDR2 YENEEA. Trimming removed 5 bases from V and 4 bases from J, with 12 bases in between. This CDR3 region has 14 residues. Concerning this clone: Its target is unknown.

The V call is TRBV11-3, the J call TRBJ2-1; D gene ambiguous. The sample here was peripheral blood, taken 28 days after the second dose of the MenACWY control vaccine. This sequence originates from an adult who received the MenACWY meningococcal vaccine as a control. This CDR3 is CASSPQRSYNEQFF. CDR3 sequence (DNA): TGTGCCAGCAGCCCCCAACGATCTTACAATGAGCAGTTCTTC.